Here is one T cell receptor (beta chain) with its context. Its antigen is still unknown. One junction end does not reproduce the germline sequence, and a read error may be involved. These data are taken from a study of T cell repertoires in cytomegalovirus infection. The germline gives CDR1 SGHVS, CDR2 FNYEAQ. This CDR3 comprises 15 residues. Each CDR3 protein gets one entry after TCRdb re-called the reads with MiXCR. The sample has approximately 910,000 distinct CDR3 sequences, roughly 30% seen once. The chain couples TRBV7-6 to TRBJ2-5; D is possibly TRBD1 or TRBD2 (5 bases each). The clonotype comes from a human donor in good health (CMV status not recorded). Some clones in this sample may be carry-over from other donors' samples. This material consisted of cultured CD8+ T cells from PBMCs, taken from culture after CMV antigen stimulation. The CDR3 reads CVSSLGVTYQETQYF. For the CDR3, the DNA is TGTGTCAGCAGCTTGGGGGTCACATATCAAGAGACCCAGTACTTC.